This T cell receptor beta chain emerged from a study of blood T cell repertoires in COVID-19. Germline CDR1 is SGDLS and CDR2 is YYNGEE. The length of the CDR3 is 15 residues. Trimming cost V 4 bases and J 4 bases, with 18 bases left between them. The data were produced by immunoSEQ multiplex PCR, yet TCRdb's version contains in-frame clones alone and is incomplete. The table records 55,000 to 75,000 clones, roughly 82% of them present only once. This sequence was found in a man older than 75 with active COVID-19. The sequenced material came from peripheral blood. The gene calls are TRBV9 and TRBJ2-7; maybe TRBD2 (6 bases). CDR3 nucleotide sequence: TGTGCCAGCAGCTCCTTAGCGGATTCGGGTTACGAGCAGTACTTC. Encoded protein: CASSSLADSGYEQYF.